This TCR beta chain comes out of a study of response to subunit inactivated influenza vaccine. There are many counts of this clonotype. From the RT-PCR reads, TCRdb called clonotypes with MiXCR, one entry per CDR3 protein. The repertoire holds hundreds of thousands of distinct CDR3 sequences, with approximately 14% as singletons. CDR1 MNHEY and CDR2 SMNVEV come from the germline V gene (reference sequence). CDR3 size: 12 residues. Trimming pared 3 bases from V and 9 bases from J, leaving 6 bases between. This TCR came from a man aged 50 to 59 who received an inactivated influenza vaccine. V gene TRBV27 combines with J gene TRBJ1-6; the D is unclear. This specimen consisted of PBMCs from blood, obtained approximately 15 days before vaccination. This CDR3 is CASSFISSPLHF. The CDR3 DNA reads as TGTGCCAGCAGTTTTATTTCTTCACCCCTCCACTTT.